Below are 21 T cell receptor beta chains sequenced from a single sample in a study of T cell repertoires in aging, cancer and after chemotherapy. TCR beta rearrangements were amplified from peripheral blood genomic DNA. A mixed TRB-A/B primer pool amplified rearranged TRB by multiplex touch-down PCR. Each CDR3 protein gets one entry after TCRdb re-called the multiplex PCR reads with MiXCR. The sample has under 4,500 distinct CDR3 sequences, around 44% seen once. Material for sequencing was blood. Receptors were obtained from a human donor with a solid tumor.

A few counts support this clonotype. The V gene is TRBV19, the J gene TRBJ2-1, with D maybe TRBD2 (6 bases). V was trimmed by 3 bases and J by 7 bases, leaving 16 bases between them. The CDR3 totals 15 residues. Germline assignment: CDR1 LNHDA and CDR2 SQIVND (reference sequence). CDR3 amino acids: CASSMWRGGKNEQFF. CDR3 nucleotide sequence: TGTGCCAGTAGTATGTGGCGGGGAGGCAAGAATGAGCAGTTCTTC.

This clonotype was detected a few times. The CDR3 reads CATSRAIAISTEAFF. As DNA, the CDR3 is TGTGCCACCAGCAGAGCAATTGCCATCAGCACTGAAGCTTTCTTT. The chain joins TRBV15 to TRBJ1-1; no clear D gene. Trimming took off 1 base at V and 4 bases at J, with 13 bases between the two ends. The CDR3 is 15 amino acids. The V gene's germline CDR1 is LNHNV and CDR2 YYDKDF (reference sequence).

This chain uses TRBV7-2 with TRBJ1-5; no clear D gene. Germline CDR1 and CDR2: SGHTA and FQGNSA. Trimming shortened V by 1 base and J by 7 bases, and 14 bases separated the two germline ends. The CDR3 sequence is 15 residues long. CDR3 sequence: CASSLDAGLVQPQHF. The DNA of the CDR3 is TGTGCCAGCAGCTTAGACGCTGGGTTGGTCCAGCCCCAGCATTTT. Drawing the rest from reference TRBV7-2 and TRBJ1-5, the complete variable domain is GAGVSQSPSNKVTEKGKDVELRCDPISGHTALYWYRQSLGQGLEFLIYFQGNSAPDKSGLPSDRFSAERTGGSVSTLTIQRTQQEDSAVYLCASSLDAGLVQPQHFGDGTRLSIL.

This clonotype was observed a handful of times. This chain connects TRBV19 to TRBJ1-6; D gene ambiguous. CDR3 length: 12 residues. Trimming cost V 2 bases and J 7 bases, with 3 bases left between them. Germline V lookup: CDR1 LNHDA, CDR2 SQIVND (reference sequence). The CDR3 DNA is TGTGCCAGTAGTATAAAGAATTCACCCCTCCACTTT. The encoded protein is CASSIKNSPLHF.

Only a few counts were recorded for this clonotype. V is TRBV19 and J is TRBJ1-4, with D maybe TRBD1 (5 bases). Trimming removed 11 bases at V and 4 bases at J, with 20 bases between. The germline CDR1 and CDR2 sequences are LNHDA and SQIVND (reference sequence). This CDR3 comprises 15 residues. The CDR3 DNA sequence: TGTGCCGTGGGGGGAAAGGGAACTCTTAATGAAAAACTGTTTTTT. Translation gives CAVGGKGTLNEKLFF.

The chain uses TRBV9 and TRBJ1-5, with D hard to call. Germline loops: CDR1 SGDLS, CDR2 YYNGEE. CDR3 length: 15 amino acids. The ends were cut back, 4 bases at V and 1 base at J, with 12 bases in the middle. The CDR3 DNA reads TGTGCCAGCAGCCGGTCCTCTATCAGCAATCAGCCCCAGCATTTT. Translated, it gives CASSRSSISNQPQHF.

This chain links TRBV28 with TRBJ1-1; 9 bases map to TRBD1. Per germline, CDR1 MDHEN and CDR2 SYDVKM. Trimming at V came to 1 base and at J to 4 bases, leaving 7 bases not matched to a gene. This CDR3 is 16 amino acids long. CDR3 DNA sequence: TGTGCCAGCAGTTTATACCCCGGGACAGGGAGCACTGAAGCTTTCTTT. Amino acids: CASSLYPGTGSTEAFF.

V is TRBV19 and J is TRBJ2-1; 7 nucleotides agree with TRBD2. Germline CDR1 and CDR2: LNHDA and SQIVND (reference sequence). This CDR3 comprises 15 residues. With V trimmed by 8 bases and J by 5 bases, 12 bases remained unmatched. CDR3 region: CASSIPGLGHNEQFF. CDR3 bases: TGTGCCAGTTCAATACCAGGACTAGGCCACAATGAGCAGTTCTTC. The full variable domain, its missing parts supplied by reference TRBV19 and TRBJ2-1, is DGGITQSPKYLFRKEGQNVTLSCEQNLNHDAMYWYRQDPGQGLRLIYYSQIVNDFQKGDIAEGYSVSREKKESFPLTVTSAQKNPTAFYLCASSIPGLGHNEQFFGPGTRLTVL.

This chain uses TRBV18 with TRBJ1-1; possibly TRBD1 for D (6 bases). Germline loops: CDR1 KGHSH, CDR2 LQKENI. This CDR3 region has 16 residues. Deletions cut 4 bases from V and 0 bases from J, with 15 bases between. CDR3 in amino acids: CASSQLGTSLNTEAFF. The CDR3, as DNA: TGTGCCAGCTCACAATTGGGGACAAGCTTGAACACTGAAGCTTTCTTT.

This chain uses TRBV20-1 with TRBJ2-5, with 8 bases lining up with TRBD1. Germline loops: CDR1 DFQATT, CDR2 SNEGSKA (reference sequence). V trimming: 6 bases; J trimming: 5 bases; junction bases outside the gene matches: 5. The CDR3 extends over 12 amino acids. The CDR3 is CSAPDRGETQYF. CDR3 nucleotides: TGCAGTGCACCAGACAGGGGCGAGACCCAGTACTTC.

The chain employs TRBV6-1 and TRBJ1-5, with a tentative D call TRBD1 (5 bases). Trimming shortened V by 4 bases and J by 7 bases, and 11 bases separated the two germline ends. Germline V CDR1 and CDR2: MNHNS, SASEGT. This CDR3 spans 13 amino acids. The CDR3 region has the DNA TGTGCCAGCAGTGGCCAGGGTGGCCAGCCCCAGCATTTT. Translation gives CASSGQGGQPQHF.

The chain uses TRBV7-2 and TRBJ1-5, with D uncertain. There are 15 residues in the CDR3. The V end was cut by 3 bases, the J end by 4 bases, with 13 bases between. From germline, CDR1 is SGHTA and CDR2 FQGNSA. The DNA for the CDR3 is TGTGCCAGCAGCTTGGGATTGGTGCGGAATCAGCCCCAGCATTTT. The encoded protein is CASSLGLVRNQPQHF. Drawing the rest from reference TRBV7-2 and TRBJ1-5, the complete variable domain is GAGVSQSPSNKVTEKGKDVELRCDPISGHTALYWYRQSLGQGLEFLIYFQGNSAPDKSGLPSDRFSAERTGGSVSTLTIQRTQQEDSAVYLCASSLGLVRNQPQHFGDGTRLSIL.

CDR3 sequence (DNA): TGCAGTGCTACCTCCCCGGGACAGGGGCTTTCCTACGAGCAGTACTTC. It translates to CSATSPGQGLSYEQYF. This chain connects TRBV20-1 to TRBJ2-7; 10 nucleotides match TRBD1. This CDR3 is built from 16 residues. V lost 4 bases, J lost 1 base, and 10 bases stayed unmatched. CDR1 is DFQATT, CDR2 SNEGSKA, per germline (reference sequence).

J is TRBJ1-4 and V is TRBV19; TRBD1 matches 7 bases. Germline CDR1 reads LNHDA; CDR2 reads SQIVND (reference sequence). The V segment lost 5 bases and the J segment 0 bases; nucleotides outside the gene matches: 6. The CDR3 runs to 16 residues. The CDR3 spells CASSHGQVATNEKLFF. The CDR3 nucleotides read TGTGCCAGTAGTCACGGACAGGTCGCAACTAATGAAAAACTGTTTTTT.

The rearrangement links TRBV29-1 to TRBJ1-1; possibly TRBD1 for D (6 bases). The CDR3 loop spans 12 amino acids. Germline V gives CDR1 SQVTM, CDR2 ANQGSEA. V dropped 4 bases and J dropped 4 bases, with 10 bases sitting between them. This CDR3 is CSVGIRGTEAFF. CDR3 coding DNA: TGCAGCGTTGGAATCAGGGGCACTGAAGCTTTCTTT.

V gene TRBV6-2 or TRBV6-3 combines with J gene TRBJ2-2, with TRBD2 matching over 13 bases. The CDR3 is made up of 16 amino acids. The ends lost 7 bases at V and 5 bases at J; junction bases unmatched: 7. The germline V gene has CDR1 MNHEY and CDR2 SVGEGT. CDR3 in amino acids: CASTSGLAGWTGELFF. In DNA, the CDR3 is TGTGCCAGCACCTCGGGACTAGCGGGATGGACCGGGGAGCTGTTTTTT.

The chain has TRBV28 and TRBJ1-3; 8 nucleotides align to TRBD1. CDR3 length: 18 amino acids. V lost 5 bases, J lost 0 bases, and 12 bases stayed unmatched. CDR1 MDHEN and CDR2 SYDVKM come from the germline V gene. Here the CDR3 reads CASSVNPGQGASGNTIYF. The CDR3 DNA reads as TGTGCCAGCAGTGTAAACCCTGGACAGGGAGCCTCTGGAAACACCATATATTTT.

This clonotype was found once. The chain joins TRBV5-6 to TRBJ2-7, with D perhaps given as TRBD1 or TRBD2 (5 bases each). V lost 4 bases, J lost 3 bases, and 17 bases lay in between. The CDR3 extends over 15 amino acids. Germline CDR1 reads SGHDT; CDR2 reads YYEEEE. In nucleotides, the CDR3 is TGTGCCAGCAGCGCCCAGAGGGGCCCTAACTACGAGCAGTACTTC. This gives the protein CASSAQRGPNYEQYF.

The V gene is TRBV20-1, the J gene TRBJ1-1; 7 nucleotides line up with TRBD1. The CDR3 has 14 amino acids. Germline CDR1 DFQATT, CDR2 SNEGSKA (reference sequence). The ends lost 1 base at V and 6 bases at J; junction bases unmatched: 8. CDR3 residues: CSARADRAGAEAFF. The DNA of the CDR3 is TGCAGTGCTAGAGCTGACAGGGCGGGGGCTGAAGCTTTCTTT.

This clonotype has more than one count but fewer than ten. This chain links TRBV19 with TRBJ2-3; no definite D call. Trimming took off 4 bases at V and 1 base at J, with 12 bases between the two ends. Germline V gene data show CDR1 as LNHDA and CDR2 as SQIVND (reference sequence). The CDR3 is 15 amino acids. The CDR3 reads CASSSIGIGTDTQYF. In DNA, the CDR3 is TGTGCCAGTAGTAGTATTGGGATCGGCACAGATACGCAGTATTTT.

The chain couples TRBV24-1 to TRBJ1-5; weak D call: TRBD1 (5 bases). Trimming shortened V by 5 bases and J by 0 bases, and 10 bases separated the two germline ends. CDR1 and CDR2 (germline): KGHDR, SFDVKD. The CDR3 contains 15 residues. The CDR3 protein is CATSGGGYSNQPQHF. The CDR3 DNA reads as TGTGCCACCAGTGGGGGCGGCTATAGCAATCAGCCCCAGCATTTT.